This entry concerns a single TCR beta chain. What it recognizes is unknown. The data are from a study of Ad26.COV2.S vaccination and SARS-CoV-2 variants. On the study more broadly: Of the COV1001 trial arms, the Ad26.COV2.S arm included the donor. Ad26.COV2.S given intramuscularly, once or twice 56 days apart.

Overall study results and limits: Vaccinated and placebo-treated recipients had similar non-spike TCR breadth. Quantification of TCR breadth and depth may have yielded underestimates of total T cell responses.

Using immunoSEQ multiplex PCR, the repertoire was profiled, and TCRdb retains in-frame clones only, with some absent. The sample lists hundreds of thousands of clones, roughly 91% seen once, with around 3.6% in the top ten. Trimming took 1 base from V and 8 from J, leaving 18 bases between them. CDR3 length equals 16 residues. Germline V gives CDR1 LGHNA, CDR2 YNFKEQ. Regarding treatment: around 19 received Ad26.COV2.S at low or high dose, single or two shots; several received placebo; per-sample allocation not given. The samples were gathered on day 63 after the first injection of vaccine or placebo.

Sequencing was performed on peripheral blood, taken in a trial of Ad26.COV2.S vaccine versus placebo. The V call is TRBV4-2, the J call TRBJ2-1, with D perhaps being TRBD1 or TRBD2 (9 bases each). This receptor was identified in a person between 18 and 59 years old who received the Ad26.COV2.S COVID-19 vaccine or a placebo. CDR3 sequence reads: CASSQVTGGGRDEQFF. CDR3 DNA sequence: TGTGCCAGCAGCCAAGTTACAGGGGGCGGGAGGGATGAGCAGTTCTTC.